One sample yielded the 19 T cell receptor beta chains listed below, sequenced in a study of CD8 T cells in ankylosing spondylitis. Antigens of these TCRs are unknown. In TCRdb, the 5' RACE reads were re-called with MiXCR into one record per CDR3 protein. This table has approximately 540,000 distinct CDR3 sequences, roughly 13% appearing once. Broader study findings: Blood from ankylosing spondylitis patients appeared to carry a characteristic roughly 8-variant TCR beta motif.

Specimen: blood, either unsorted or a sorted T cell fraction (not recorded which). The origin of the receptors is a male donor with ankylosing spondylitis.

This clonotype was recorded a few times. The J gene is TRBJ1-5, the V gene TRBV29-1; the D gene is possibly TRBD1 (6 bases). The CDR3 length is 18 residues. The germline gives CDR1 SQVTM, CDR2 ANQGSEA. V gave up 8 bases and J gave up 0 bases, with 26 bases separating them. CDR3 protein: CSLQYVGHRPHSNQPQHF. The CDR3 coding sequence is TGCAGCCTCCAGTACGTGGGACACCGACCCCATAGCAATCAGCCCCAGCATTTT.

This sequence joins TRBV5-6 and TRBJ1-5; TRBD1 matches 8 bases. The CDR3 extends over 17 amino acids. V lost 4 bases to trimming and J lost 0 bases; unmatched junction nucleotides: 9. CDR1 and CDR2 (germline): SGHDT, YYEEEE. CDR3 sequence: CASSPLGTGDSNQPQHF. The CDR3 DNA is TGTGCCAGCAGCCCCCTAGGGACAGGAGATAGCAATCAGCCCCAGCATTTT. The variable domain in full, completed from reference TRBV5-6 and TRBJ1-5, reads DAGVTQSPTHLIKTRGQQVTLRCSPKSGHDTVSWYQQALGQGPQFIFQYYEEEERQRGNFPDRFSGHQFPNYSSELNVNALLLGDSALYLCASSPLGTGDSNQPQHFGDGTRLSIL.

This clonotype has ten or more counts. The rearrangement joins TRBV3-1 to TRBJ2-1, with a weak D call TRBD2 (5 bases). This CDR3 spans 15 amino acids. V dropped 4 bases and J dropped 5 bases, with 15 bases sitting between them. Germline V gene lookup returns CDR1 LGHDT and CDR2 YNNKEL (reference sequence). The CDR3 nucleotides are TGTGCCAGCAGCCGGTCGGGGAACGGGGACAATGAGCAGTTCTTC. Protein sequence: CASSRSGNGDNEQFF.

The chain recombines TRBV28 with TRBJ2-5, with 7 nucleotides matching TRBD2. This CDR3 region has 15 residues. The germline V gene has CDR1 MDHEN and CDR2 SYDVKM. The V gene end was trimmed by 7 bases and the J gene end by 5 bases; junction bases not matched to a gene: 13. CDR3 protein: CASTPLAEGRETQYF. CDR3 DNA sequence: TGTGCCAGCACCCCCCTAGCGGAGGGCCGGGAGACCCAGTACTTC. Full variable domain (remainder filled in from reference TRBV28 and TRBJ2-5): DVKVTQSSRYLVKRTGEKVFLECVQDMDHENMFWYRQDPGLGLRLIYFSYDVKMKEKGDIPEGYSVSREKKERFSLILESASTNQTSMYLCASTPLAEGRETQYFGPGTRLLVL.

This clonotype has just a few counts. This chain joins TRBV3-1 and TRBJ2-2; TRBD2 agrees at 8 bases. CDR3 length: 19 amino acids. The V gene's germline CDR1 is LGHDT and CDR2 YNNKEL (reference sequence). The junction had 15 bases not matched to a gene; V was cut back by 2 bases and J by 4 bases. The CDR3 DNA reads TGTGCCAGCAGCCAACGTCCGGGACTAGAACCCCTAGGCACCGGGGAGCTGTTTTTT. It codes for CASSQRPGLEPLGTGELFF.

This clonotype was counted ten times or more. This rearrangement joins TRBV12-3 or TRBV12-4 to TRBJ1-6; D uncertain. The ends were cut back, 6 bases at V and 6 bases at J, with 15 bases in the middle. CDR3 size: 15 residues. The CDR3 bases are TGTGCCAGCAGCCTCCGAGAGAGTGTTAATTCACCCCTCCACTTT. It encodes CASSLRESVNSPLHF.

This clonotype was seen only a few times. The genes are TRBV7-9 and TRBJ2-5; D is perhaps TRBD2 (5 bases). V was pared by 1 base and J by 7 bases, with 10 bases between. CDR3 length equals 13 residues. Germline V gives CDR1 SEHNR, CDR2 FQNEAQ (reference sequence). The CDR3 is CASSLVLEGTQYF. The CDR3 DNA reads as TGTGCCAGCAGCTTAGTACTAGAGGGGACCCAGTACTTC.

This clonotype was seen at least ten times. The chain is built from TRBV3-1 and TRBJ2-5; no reliable D call. Trimming took off 3 bases at V and 1 base at J, with 6 bases between the two ends. The germline gives CDR1 LGHDT, CDR2 YNNKEL (reference sequence). The CDR3 is 13 amino acids. The CDR3 DNA reads TGTGCCAGCAGCCATGGCTTCCAAGAGACCCAGTACTTC. This encodes CASSHGFQETQYF.

This rearrangement joins TRBV30 to TRBJ2-5; TRBD2 matches at 11 bases. V shed 4 bases and J 5 bases; nucleotides not matched to a gene: 0. The germline V gene encodes CDR1 GTSNPN and CDR2 SVGIG (reference sequence). The CDR3 sequence is 12 residues long. The CDR3 sequence is CAWTSGRETQYF. The CDR3 region has the DNA TGTGCCTGGACTAGCGGGAGGGAGACCCAGTACTTC.

This clonotype occurred a few times. V gene TRBV5-1 combines with J gene TRBJ1-5; 8 nucleotides align to TRBD1. The CDR3 consists of 15 residues. Per the germline V gene, CDR1 is SGHRS and CDR2 is YFSETQ. The V and J ends lost 4 bases and 6 bases, in that order; junction bases with no gene match: 9. CDR3 sequence reads: CASSITNRGGQPQHF. In nucleotides, the CDR3 is TGCGCCAGCAGCATCACTAACAGGGGGGGTCAGCCCCAGCATTTT.

The table lists this clonotype with many counts. The chain is built from TRBV20-1 and TRBJ1-5; D not resolved. V was pared by 5 bases and J by 2 bases, with 16 bases between. The CDR3 sequence is 15 residues long. Germline CDR1 DFQATT, CDR2 SNEGSKA (reference sequence). The CDR3 DNA reads as TGCAGTGCTTACGCCCGCCGGGATGGCAATCAGCCCCAGCATTTT. Protein product: CSAYARRDGNQPQHF.

This clonotype has ten or more counts. This sequence joins TRBV27 and TRBJ2-7; 7 bases are a match to TRBD1. Germline CDR1 reads MNHEY; CDR2 reads SMNVEV (reference sequence). The CDR3 sequence is 15 residues long. The V and J ends lost 6 bases and 0 bases, in that order; junction bases with no gene match: 8. The CDR3 is CASRQATGDSYEQYF. CDR3 in DNA: TGTGCCAGCAGGCAAGCAACAGGGGACTCCTACGAGCAGTACTTC.

This clonotype was picked up a small number of times. The rearrangement joins TRBV9 to TRBJ1-1; D call uncertain. This CDR3 comprises 15 residues. The V gene lost 0 bases and the J gene lost 3 bases, with 12 bases spanning the gap. The germline CDR1 and CDR2 sequences are SGDLS and YYNGEE. CDR3 DNA: TGTGCCAGCAGCGTAGGGCTGGGAGAGTACACTGAAGCTTTCTTT. This translates into CASSVGLGEYTEAFF.

This clonotype was seen repeatedly, ten times or more. The genes are TRBV24-1 and TRBJ2-4, with a tentative D call TRBD2 (6 bases). This CDR3 spans 14 amino acids. The V gene's germline CDR1 is KGHDR and CDR2 SFDVKD. V was trimmed by 4 bases and J by 0 bases, leaving 6 bases between them. In DNA form, the CDR3 reads TGTGCCACCAGTGAGGGGGGAGCCAAAAACATTCAGTACTTC. This gives the protein CATSEGGAKNIQYF.

This chain links TRBV5-1 with TRBJ2-2; 7 nucleotides agree with TRBD1. This CDR3 spans 16 amino acids. After removal of 3 bases from V and 0 bases from J, the junction contained 5 bases not matched to a gene. CDR1 and CDR2 from the germline V gene are SGHRS and YFSETQ. CDR3 nucleotides: TGCGCCAGCAGCTCACGGACAGGCGCGAACACCGGGGAGCTGTTTTTT. This sequence encodes CASSSRTGANTGELFF.

This clonotype was picked up a small number of times. The rearrangement links TRBV3-1 to TRBJ2-7; 14 positions match TRBD2. J lost 3 bases, V lost 4 bases, and 5 bases had no gene match. The length of the CDR3 is 16 residues. Germline CDR1 and CDR2: LGHDT and YNNKEL (reference sequence). The CDR3 protein is CASSRLGTSGSYEQYF. The CDR3 nucleotides are TGTGCCAGCAGCCGACTTGGGACTAGCGGGAGCTACGAGCAGTACTTC.

A word on this clonotype: Relative to the germline gene, one junction end is altered; a read error may explain this. The J gene is TRBJ2-7, the V gene TRBV7-7; D is unresolved. Germline-derived CDR1 and CDR2 are SSHAT and FNYEAQ (reference sequence). The CDR3 loop spans 11 amino acids. The CDR3 DNA follows: TGTGCCAGCACCCCAAGACATCTTTGGGACTTC. Translating gives CASTPRHLWDF.

The table lists this clonotype with many counts. This chain links TRBV7-2 with TRBJ1-3, with 8 bases lining up with TRBD1. This CDR3 spans 15 amino acids. CDR1 is SGHTA and CDR2 is FQGNSA in the germline V gene. After removal of 3 bases from V and 6 bases from J, the junction contained 7 bases not matched to a gene. CDR3 loop: CASSLDRVLSNTIYF. The DNA for the CDR3 is TGTGCCAGCAGCTTGGACAGGGTTCTTTCAAACACCATATATTTT.

This clonotype was counted ten times or more. V and J are TRBV27 and TRBJ2-7; D might be TRBD2 (6 bases). Germline CDR1 and CDR2: MNHEY and SMNVEV (reference sequence). The CDR3 contains 14 residues. Trimming took off 5 bases at V and 3 bases at J, with 14 bases between the two ends. Here the CDR3 reads CASSRTGSGYEQYF. In DNA, the CDR3 is TGTGCCAGCAGTCGAACCGGGAGCGGCTACGAGCAGTACTTC.